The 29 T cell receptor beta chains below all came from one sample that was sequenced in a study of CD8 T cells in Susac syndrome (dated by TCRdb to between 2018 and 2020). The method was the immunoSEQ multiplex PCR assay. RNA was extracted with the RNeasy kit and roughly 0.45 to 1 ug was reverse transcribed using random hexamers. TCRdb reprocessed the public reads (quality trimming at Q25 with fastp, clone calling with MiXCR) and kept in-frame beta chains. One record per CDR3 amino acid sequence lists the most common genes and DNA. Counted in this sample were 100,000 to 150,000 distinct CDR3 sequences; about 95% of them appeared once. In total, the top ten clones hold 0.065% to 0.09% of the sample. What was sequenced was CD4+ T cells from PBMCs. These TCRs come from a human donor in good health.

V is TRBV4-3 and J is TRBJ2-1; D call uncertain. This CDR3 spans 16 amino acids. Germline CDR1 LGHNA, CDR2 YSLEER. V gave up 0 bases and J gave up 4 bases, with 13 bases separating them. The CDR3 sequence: CASSQDTLVGYNEQFF. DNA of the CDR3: TGCGCCAGCAGCCAAGATACCTTAGTAGGGTACAATGAGCAGTTCTTC.

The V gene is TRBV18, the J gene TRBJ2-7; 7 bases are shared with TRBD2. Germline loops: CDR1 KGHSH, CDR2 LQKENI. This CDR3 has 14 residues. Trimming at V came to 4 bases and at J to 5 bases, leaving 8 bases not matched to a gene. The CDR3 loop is CASSLLGGRDEQYF. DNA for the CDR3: TGTGCCAGCTCACTGTTGGGCGGGAGAGACGAGCAGTACTTC.

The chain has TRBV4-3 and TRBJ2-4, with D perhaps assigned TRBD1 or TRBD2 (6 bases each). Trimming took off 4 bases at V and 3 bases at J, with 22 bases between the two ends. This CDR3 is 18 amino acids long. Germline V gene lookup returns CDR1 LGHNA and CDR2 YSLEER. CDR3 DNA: TGCGCCAGCAGCCTTAACCCCCCTCTGGGGGGCGGCAAAAACATTCAGTACTTC. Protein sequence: CASSLNPPLGGGKNIQYF.

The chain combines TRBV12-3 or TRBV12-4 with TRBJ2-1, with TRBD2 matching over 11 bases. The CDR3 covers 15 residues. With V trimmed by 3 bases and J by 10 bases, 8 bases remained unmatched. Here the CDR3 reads CASSLLLAGEGEQFF. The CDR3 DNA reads TGTGCCAGCAGTTTGCTACTAGCGGGAGAAGGCGAGCAGTTCTTC.

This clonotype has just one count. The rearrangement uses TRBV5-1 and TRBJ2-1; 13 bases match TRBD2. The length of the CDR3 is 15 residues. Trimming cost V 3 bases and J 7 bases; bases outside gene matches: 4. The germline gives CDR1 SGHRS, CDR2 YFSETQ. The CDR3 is CASSSTSGRLNEQFF. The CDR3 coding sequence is TGCGCCAGCAGCTCGACTAGCGGGAGGTTAAATGAGCAGTTCTTC. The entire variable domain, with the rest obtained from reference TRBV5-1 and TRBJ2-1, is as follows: KAGVTQTPRYLIKTRGQQVTLSCSPISGHRSVSWYQQTPGQGLQFLFEYFSETQRNKGNFPGRFSGRQFSNSRSEMNVSTLELGDSALYLCASSSTSGRLNEQFFGPGTRLTVL.

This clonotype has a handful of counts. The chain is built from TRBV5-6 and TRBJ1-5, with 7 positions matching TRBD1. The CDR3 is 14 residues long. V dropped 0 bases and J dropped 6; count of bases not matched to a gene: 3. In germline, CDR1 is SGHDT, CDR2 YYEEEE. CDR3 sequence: CASSLGQGGQPQHF. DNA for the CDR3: TGTGCCAGCAGCTTGGGACAGGGCGGTCAGCCCCAGCATTTT.

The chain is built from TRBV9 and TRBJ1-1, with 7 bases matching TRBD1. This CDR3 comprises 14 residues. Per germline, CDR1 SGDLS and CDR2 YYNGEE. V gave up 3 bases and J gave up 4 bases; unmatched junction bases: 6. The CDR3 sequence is CASSGQGVGTEAFF. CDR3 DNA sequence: TGTGCCAGCAGCGGACAGGGTGTGGGCACTGAAGCTTTCTTT.

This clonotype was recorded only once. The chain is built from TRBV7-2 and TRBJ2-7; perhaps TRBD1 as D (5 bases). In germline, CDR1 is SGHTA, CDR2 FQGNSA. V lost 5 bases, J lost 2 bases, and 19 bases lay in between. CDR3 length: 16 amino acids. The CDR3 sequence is CASSVLGRGPPYEQYF. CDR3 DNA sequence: TGTGCCAGCAGCGTCCTGGGGCGTGGACCCCCCTACGAGCAGTACTTC.

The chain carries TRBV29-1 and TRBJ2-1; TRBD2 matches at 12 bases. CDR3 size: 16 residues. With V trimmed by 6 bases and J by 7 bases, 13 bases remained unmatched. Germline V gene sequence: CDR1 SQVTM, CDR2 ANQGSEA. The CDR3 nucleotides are TGCAGCGTCCTCCCTTCCCTAGCGGGAGGGCTGAATGAGCAGTTCTTC. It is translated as CSVLPSLAGGLNEQFF.

In nucleotides, the CDR3 is TGCGCCAGCAGGCTTACAGGGGGGCGTGAAAAACTGTTTTTT. Protein sequence: CASRLTGGREKLFF. The rearrangement uses TRBV4-1 and TRBJ1-4; 8 bases agree with TRBD1. Germline V gene data show CDR1 as MGHRA and CDR2 as YSYEKL. Trimming cost V 6 bases and J 7 bases; bases outside gene matches: 7. The CDR3 has 14 residues.

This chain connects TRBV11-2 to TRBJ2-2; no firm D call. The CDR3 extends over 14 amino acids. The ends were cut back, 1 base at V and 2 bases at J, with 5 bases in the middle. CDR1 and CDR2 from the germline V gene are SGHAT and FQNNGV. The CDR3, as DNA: TGTGCCAGCAGCTTAGCGTATAACACCGGGGAGCTGTTTTTT. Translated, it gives CASSLAYNTGELFF.

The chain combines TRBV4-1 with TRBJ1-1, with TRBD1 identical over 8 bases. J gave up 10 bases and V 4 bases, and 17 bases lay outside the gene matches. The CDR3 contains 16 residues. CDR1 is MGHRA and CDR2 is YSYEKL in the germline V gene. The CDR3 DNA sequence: TGCGCCAGCAGCCCGGAGGAGTACAGGGGGGGGCGTCGAGCTTTCTTT. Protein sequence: CASSPEEYRGGRRAFF.

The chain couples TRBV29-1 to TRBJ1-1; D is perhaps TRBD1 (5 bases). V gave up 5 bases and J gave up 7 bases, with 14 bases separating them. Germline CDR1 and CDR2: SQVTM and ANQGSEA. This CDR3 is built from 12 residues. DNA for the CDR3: TGCAGCGTTTCCGGCAGGGTCGGTGAAGCTTTCTTT. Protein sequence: CSVSGRVGEAFF. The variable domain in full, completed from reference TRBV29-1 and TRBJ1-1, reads SAVISQKPSRDICQRGTSLTIQCQVDSQVTMMFWYRQQPGQSLTLIATANQGSEATYESGFVIDKFPISRPNLTFSTLTVSNMSPEDSSIYLCSVSGRVGEAFFGQGTRLTVV.

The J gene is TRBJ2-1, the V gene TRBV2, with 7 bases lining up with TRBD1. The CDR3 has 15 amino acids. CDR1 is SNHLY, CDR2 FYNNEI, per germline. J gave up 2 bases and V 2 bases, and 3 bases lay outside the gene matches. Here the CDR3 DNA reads TGTGCCAGCAGTGAATTAGGGGGCCCCTACAATGAGCAGTTCTTC. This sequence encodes CASSELGGPYNEQFF.

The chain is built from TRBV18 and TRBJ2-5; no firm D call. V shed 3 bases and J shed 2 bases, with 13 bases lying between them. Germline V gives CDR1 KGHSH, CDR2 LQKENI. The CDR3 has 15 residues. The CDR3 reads CASSPIVLDQETQYF. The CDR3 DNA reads TGTGCCAGCTCACCGATCGTCCTTGATCAAGAGACCCAGTACTTC.

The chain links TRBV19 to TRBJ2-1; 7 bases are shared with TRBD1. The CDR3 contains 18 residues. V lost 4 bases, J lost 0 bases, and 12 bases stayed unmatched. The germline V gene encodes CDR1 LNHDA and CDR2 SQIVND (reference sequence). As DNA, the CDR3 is TGTGCCAGTAGTACAAACAGGGGTCGTTACAGCTCCTACAATGAGCAGTTCTTC. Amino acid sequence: CASSTNRGRYSSYNEQFF.

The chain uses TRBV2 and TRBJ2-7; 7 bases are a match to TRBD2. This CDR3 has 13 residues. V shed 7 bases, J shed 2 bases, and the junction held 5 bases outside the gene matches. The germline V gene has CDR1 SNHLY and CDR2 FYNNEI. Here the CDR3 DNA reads TGTGCCAGCAAGATTAGCGGGCCCTACGAGCAGTACTTC. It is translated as CASKISGPYEQYF.

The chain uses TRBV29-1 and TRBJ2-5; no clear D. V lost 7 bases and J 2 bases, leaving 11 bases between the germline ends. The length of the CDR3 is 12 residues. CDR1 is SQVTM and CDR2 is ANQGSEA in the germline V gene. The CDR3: CSASSVQETQYF. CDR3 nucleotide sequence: TGCAGCGCCTCCAGTGTACAAGAGACCCAGTACTTC.

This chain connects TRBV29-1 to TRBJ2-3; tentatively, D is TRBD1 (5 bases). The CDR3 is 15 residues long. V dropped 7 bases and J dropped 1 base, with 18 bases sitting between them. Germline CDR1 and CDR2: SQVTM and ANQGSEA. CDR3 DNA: TGCAGCGGGACGGGTTTCCTCAGGGGCACAGATACGCAGTATTTT. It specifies CSGTGFLRGTDTQYF.

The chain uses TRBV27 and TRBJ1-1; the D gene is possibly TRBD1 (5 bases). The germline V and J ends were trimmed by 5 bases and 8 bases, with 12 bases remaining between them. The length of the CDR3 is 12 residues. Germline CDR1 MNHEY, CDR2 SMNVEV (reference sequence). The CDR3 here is CASSLPGDEAFF. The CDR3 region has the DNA TGTGCCAGCAGTCTTCCGGGGGACGAAGCTTTCTTT.

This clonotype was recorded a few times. The CDR3 nucleotides read TGTGCCTCCTTGCTAGGGACAGGGGGCTATGGCTACACCTTC. It translates to CASLLGTGGYGYTF. The rearrangement uses TRBV30 and TRBJ1-2; 11 nucleotides match TRBD1. With 7 bases clipped from V and 4 bases from J, the junction kept 8 bases outside the gene matches. The germline V gene encodes CDR1 GTSNPN and CDR2 SVGIG (reference sequence). The CDR3 is 14 amino acids.

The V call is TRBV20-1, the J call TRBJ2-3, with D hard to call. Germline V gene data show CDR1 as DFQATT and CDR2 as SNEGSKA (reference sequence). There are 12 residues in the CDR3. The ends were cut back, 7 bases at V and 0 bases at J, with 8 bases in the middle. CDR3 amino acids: CSVPASTDTQYF. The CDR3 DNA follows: TGCAGTGTTCCGGCCAGCACAGATACGCAGTATTTT.

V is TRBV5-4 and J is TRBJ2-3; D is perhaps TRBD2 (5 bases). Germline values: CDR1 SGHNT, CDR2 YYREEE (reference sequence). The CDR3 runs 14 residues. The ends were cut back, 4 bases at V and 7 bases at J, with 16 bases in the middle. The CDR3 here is CASSPGKNSYTQYF. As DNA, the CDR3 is TGTGCCAGCAGCCCCGGGAAGAATAGTTATACGCAGTATTTT.

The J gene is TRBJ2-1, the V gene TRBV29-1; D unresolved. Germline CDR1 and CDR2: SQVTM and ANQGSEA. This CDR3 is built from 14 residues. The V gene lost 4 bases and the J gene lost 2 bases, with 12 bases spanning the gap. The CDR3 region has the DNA TGCAGCGTTGTTGAGGTGGGGACCTACAATGAGCAGTTCTTC. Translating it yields CSVVEVGTYNEQFF.

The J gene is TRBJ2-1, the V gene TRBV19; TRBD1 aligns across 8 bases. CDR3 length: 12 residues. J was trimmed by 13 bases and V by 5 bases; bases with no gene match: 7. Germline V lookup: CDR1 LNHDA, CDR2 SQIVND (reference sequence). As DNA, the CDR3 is TGTGCCAGTAGTGCCCCCGGGACAGGACAGTTCTTC. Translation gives CASSAPGTGQFF. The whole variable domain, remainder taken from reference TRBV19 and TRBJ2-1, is DGGITQSPKYLFRKEGQNVTLSCEQNLNHDAMYWYRQDPGQGLRLIYYSQIVNDFQKGDIAEGYSVSREKKESFPLTVTSAQKNPTAFYLCASSAPGTGQFFGPGTRLTVL.

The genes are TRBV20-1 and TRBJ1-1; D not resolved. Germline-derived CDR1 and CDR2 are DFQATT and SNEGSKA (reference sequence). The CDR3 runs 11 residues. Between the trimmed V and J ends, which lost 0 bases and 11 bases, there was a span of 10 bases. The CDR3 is CSARDRDEAFF. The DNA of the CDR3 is TGCAGTGCTAGAGATCGAGACGAGGCTTTCTTT.

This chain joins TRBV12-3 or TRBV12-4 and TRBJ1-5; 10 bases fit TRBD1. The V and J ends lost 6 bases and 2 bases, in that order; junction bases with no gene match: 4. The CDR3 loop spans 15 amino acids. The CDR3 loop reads CASRRGTGGNQPQHF. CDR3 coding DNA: TGTGCCAGCAGACGAGGGACAGGGGGCAATCAGCCCCAGCATTTT.

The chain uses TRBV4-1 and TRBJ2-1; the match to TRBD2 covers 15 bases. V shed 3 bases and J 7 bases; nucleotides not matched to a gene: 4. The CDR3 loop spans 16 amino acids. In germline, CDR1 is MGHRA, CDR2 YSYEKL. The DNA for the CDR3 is TGCGCCAGCAGCCAGGGACTAGCGGGAGGTCGGAATGAGCAGTTCTTC. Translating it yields CASSQGLAGGRNEQFF.

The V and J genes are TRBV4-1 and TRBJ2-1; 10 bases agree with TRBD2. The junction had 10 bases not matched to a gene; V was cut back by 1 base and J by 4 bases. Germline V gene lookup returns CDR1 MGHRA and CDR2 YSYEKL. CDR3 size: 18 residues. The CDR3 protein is CASSQVDMGLASYNEQFF. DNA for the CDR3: TGCGCCAGCAGCCAAGTCGATATGGGACTAGCGAGTTACAATGAGCAGTTCTTC.